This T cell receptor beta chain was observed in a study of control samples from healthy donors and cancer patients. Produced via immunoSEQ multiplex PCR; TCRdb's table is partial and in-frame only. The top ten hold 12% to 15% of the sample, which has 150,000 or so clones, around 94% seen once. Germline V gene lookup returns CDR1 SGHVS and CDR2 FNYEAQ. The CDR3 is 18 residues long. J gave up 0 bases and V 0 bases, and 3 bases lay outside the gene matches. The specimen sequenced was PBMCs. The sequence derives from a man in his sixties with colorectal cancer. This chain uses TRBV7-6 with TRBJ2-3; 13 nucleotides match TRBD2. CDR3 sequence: CASSLAGTSGASTDTQYF. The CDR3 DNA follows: TGTGCCAGCAGCTTAGCAGGGACTAGCGGGGCCAGCACAGATACGCAGTATTTT. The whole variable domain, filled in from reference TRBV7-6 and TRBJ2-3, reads GAGVSQSPRYKVTKRGQDVALRCDPISGHVSLYWYRQALGQGPEFLTYFNYEAQQDKSGLPNDRFSAERPEGSISTLTIQRTEQRDSAMYRCASSLAGTSGASTDTQYFGPGTRLTVL.